This T cell receptor (beta chain) was captured in a study of blood T cell repertoires in COVID-19. Libraries were prepared by immunoSEQ multiplex PCR; TCRdb keeps only in-frame clonotypes and omits some of them. The repertoire holds about 27,000 clones, with 84% as singletons. This CDR3 contains 18 residues. Germline V CDR1 and CDR2: MDHEN, SYDVKM. V was trimmed by 4 bases and J by 3 bases, leaving 21 bases between them. The source is a woman older than 75 with acute or convalescent COVID-19. The sequencing sample was made of peripheral blood. The V and J genes are TRBV28 and TRBJ1-4; no definite D call. CDR3 sequence (DNA): TGTGCCAGCAGTTCTAAGGTAGAGGTGAGTCTGGCTAATGAAAAACTGTTTTTT. It is translated as CASSSKVEVSLANEKLFF.